What follows describes a single TCR beta chain. What it binds is unknown. This specimen belongs to a study of T cell repertoires in cytomegalovirus infection. Study summary: Indications came from public TCR beta signatures; they pointed to CMV infection and to a matching HLA type.

TCRdb called the reads again in MiXCR, with one record for every CDR3 protein. This sample has some 30,000 distinct CDR3 sequences, with under 20% found just once. The ends were cut back, 3 bases at V and 4 bases at J, with 7 bases in the middle. Germline CDR1 and CDR2: ENHRY and SYGVKD. CDR3 length: 14 amino acids. This chain uses TRBV10-3 with TRBJ2-6; D not certain. The source of this sequence is a human donor in good health (CMV status not recorded). Some clones in this sample may be carry-over from other donors' samples. The material sequenced was CD8+ T cells from cultured PBMCs, taken from culture after CMV antigen stimulation. The CDR3 reads CAISDLRGANVLTF. In DNA, the CDR3 is TGTGCCATCAGTGACCTAAGGGGGGCCAACGTCCTGACTTTC.